A selection of T cell receptor beta chains follows, all from one sample in a study of beta chain features in type 1 diabetes. The method was immunoSEQ multiplex PCR; TCRdb's version includes in-frame clones alone and lacks a portion of them. The table has some 900,000 clones, about a sixth seen once. Material for sequencing was naive CD4+ T cells from blood. The receptors derive from a woman aged 18-35 years in good health. CDR3s include the opening cysteine and the closing phenylalanine or tryptophan. Fields, in order: J gene, D gene, V gene, clone size, CDR3 protein, CDR3 DNA. D genes are given only for firm matches. The size entry is marked missing in some rows and otherwise reads once, few, many or a size class.

J: TRBJ1-5; D: NA; V: TRBV6-1; size: NA; CDR3: CASSEQRNQPQHF; DNA: TGTGCCAGCAGTGAACAAAGGAATCAGCCCCAGCATTTT
J: TRBJ1-2; D: NA; V: TRBV28; size: NA; CDR3: CASSLGGYGYTF; DNA: TGTGCCAGCAGTTTGGGGGGCTATGGCTACACCTTC
J: TRBJ2-2; D: TRBD1; V: TRBV6-1; size: NA; CDR3: CASREGGYGELFF; DNA: TGTGCCAGCAGGGAAGGGGGCTACGGGGAGCTGTTTTTT
J: TRBJ2-5; D: NA; V: TRBV20-1; size: few; CDR3: CSAFPEGTQYF; DNA: TGCAGTGCTTTCCCTGAGGGCACCCAGTACTTC
J: TRBJ2-4; D: NA; V: TRBV25-1; size: few; CDR3: CASSERQLLAKNIQYF; DNA: TGTGCCAGCAGTGAAAGACAGCTTCTAGCCAAAAACATTCAGTACTTC
J: TRBJ1-2; D: NA; V: TRBV9; size: NA; CDR3: CASSQATDYGYTF; DNA: TGTGCCAGCAGCCAAGCCACGGACTATGGCTACACCTTC
J: TRBJ2-2; D: NA; V: TRBV7-2; size: NA; CDR3: CASSLGLHTGELFF; DNA: TGTGCCAGCAGCTTAGGCCTGCACACCGGGGAGCTGTTTTTT
J: TRBJ2-5; D: NA; V: TRBV2; size: NA; CDR3: CASSQGPAQETQYF; DNA: TGTGCCAGCAGTCAAGGGCCAGCCCAAGAGACCCAGTACTTC
J: TRBJ1-1; D: NA; V: TRBV7-9; size: NA; CDR3: CASSPYTEAFF; DNA: TGTGCCAGCAGCCCTTATACTGAAGCTTTCTTT
J: TRBJ2-1; D: TRBD2; V: TRBV9; size: NA; CDR3: CASSGTSVYSEQFF; DNA: TGTGCCAGCAGCGGGACTAGCGTGTATAGTGAGCAGTTCTTC
J: TRBJ1-5; D: NA; V: TRBV7-2; size: few; CDR3: CASSLARGPNSNQPQHF; DNA: TGTGCCAGCAGCTTAGCGAGGGGCCCTAATAGCAATCAGCCCCAGCATTTT
J: TRBJ2-1; D: TRBD1; V: TRBV2; size: many; CDR3: CASSRDRGNEQFF; DNA: TGTGCCAGCAGTAGGGACAGGGGAAATGAGCAGTTCTTC
J: TRBJ1-1; D: NA; V: TRBV5-6; size: NA; CDR3: CASSTTGEAFF; DNA: TGTGCCAGCAGCACTACGGGGGAAGCTTTCTTT
J: TRBJ2-7; D: TRBD1; V: TRBV28; size: few; CDR3: CASSIGQGGHYEQYF; DNA: TGTGCCAGCAGTATTGGACAGGGCGGTCACTACGAGCAGTACTTC
J: TRBJ2-3; D: TRBD2; V: TRBV6-6; size: NA; CDR3: CASSFTAGGTTDTQYF; DNA: TGTGCCAGCAGCTTTACAGCGGGAGGTACCACAGATACGCAGTATTTT
J: TRBJ2-1; D: TRBD1; V: TRBV18; size: NA; CDR3: CASSTDRVYNEQFF; DNA: TGTGCCAGCTCAACGGACAGGGTATACAATGAGCAGTTCTTC
J: TRBJ1-2; D: NA; V: TRBV28; size: NA; CDR3: CASSAGTANGYTF; DNA: TGTGCCAGCAGTGCCGGGACGGCAAATGGCTACACCTTC
J: TRBJ1-5; D: TRBD1; V: TRBV19; size: few; CDR3: CASSIDRGNQPQHF; DNA: TGTGCCAGTAGTATCGACAGGGGCAATCAGCCCCAGCATTTT
J: TRBJ1-2; D: NA; V: TRBV28; size: NA; CDR3: CASSFLAYGYTF; DNA: TGTGCCAGCAGTTTTTTGGCCTATGGCTACACCTTC
J: TRBJ1-2; D: NA; V: TRBV5-1; size: NA; CDR3: CASSGQNYGYTF; DNA: TGCGCCAGCAGCGGGCAGAACTATGGCTACACCTTC
J: TRBJ2-3; D: TRBD2; V: TRBV13; size: few; CDR3: CASSPGLAGVGGRGTDTQYF; DNA: TGTGCCAGCAGCCCAGGACTAGCGGGAGTCGGGGGACGGGGCACAGATACGCAGTATTTT
J: TRBJ1-2; D: TRBD1; V: TRBV18; size: few; CDR3: CASSPQGASGYTF; DNA: TGTGCCAGCTCACCACAGGGGGCCTCTGGCTACACCTTC
J: TRBJ1-3; D: TRBD1; V: TRBV7-9; size: few; CDR3: CASSSNPGTGVNTIYF; DNA: TGTGCCAGCAGCTCCAATCCTGGGACAGGGGTAAACACCATATATTTT
J: TRBJ2-4; D: NA; V: TRBV27; size: few; CDR3: CATPRCVAKNIQYF; DNA: TGTGCCACCCCACGATGCGTAGCCAAAAACATTCAGTACTTC
J: TRBJ2-1; D: TRBD2; V: TRBV6-1; size: NA; CDR3: CATQTSDRYNEQFF; DNA: TGTGCCACCCAGACTAGCGACCGATACAATGAGCAGTTCTTC
J: TRBJ2-1; D: TRBD2; V: TRBV5-4; size: NA; CDR3: CASSLRTSGFYNEQFF; DNA: TGTGCCAGCAGCCTCCGGACTAGCGGATTTTACAATGAGCAGTTCTTC
J: TRBJ2-1; D: NA; V: TRBV2; size: NA; CDR3: CASSVYNEQFF; DNA: TGTGCCAGCAGTGTTTACAATGAGCAGTTCTTC
J: TRBJ2-5; D: NA; V: TRBV9; size: NA; CDR3: CASSVTGGQETQYF; DNA: TGTGCCAGCAGCGTCACCGGGGGTCAAGAGACCCAGTACTTC
J: TRBJ1-5; D: NA; V: TRBV7-2; size: few; CDR3: CASSLDRYSNQPQHF; DNA: TGTGCCAGCAGCTTAGACAGGTATAGCAATCAGCCCCAGCATTTT
J: TRBJ2-1; D: TRBD2; V: TRBV5-1; size: NA; CDR3: CANQVPSGSINEQFF; DNA: TGCGCCAACCAAGTCCCTAGCGGGAGTATTAATGAGCAGTTCTTC
J: TRBJ1-5; D: TRBD1; V: TRBV19; size: NA; CDR3: CASERGTNRGHQPQHF; DNA: TGTGCCAGTGAGCGCGGCACAAACAGGGGGCATCAGCCCCAGCATTTT
J: TRBJ1-2; D: NA; V: TRBV9; size: NA; CDR3: CASSASAHGGAFGGYTF; DNA: TGTGCCAGCAGCGCCTCGGCCCACGGCGGGGCTTTCGGTGGCTACACCTTC
J: TRBJ2-1; D: NA; V: TRBV18; size: few; CDR3: CASSPDRQSYNEQFF; DNA: TGTGCCAGCTCACCAGATCGACAGTCCTACAATGAGCAGTTCTTC
J: TRBJ2-5; D: NA; V: TRBV5-1; size: few; CDR3: CASSLMGSGKETQYF; DNA: TGCGCCAGCAGCTTGATGGGTAGCGGAAAAGAGACCCAGTACTTC
J: TRBJ1-2; D: NA; V: TRBV28; size: NA; CDR3: CASSFPSGGNYGYTF; DNA: TGTGCCAGCAGTTTCCCCTCGGGTGGTAACTATGGCTACACCTTC
J: TRBJ2-7; D: TRBD1; V: TRBV2; size: few; CDR3: CASSETDRGGKQYF; DNA: TGTGCCAGCAGTGAGACGGACAGGGGTGGGAAGCAGTACTTC
J: TRBJ1-1; D: NA; V: TRBV7-3; size: NA; CDR3: CASSLMGDTEAFF; DNA: TGTGCCAGCAGCTTGATGGGGGACACTGAAGCTTTCTTT
J: TRBJ2-1; D: TRBD2; V: TRBV18; size: NA; CDR3: CASSQGLAGGVEQFF; DNA: TGTGCCAGCTCACAGGGACTAGCGGGAGGGGTTGAGCAGTTCTTC
J: TRBJ1-2; D: TRBD1; V: TRBV6-5; size: NA; CDR3: CASRPQGASGYTF; DNA: TGTGCCAGCAGACCACAGGGGGCGTCGGGCTACACCTTC
J: TRBJ2-7; D: TRBD2; V: TRBV6-5; size: NA; CDR3: CASSWSGNSYEQYF; DNA: TGTGCCAGCAGCTGGAGCGGGAACTCCTACGAGCAGTACTTC
J: TRBJ2-3; D: NA; V: TRBV29-1; size: NA; CDR3: CSVEDWTPSTDTQYF; DNA: TGCAGCGTTGAAGATTGGACTCCTAGCACAGATACGCAGTATTTT
J: TRBJ2-1; D: TRBD2; V: TRBV4-3; size: NA; CDR3: CASSKGLAGGEQFF; DNA: TGCGCCAGCAGCAAGGGACTAGCGGGAGGTGAGCAGTTCTTC
J: TRBJ2-1; D: TRBD2; V: TRBV27; size: NA; CDR3: CASSPGTSGSSEQFF; DNA: TGTGCCAGCAGTCCAGGGACTAGCGGGAGCAGTGAGCAGTTCTTC
J: TRBJ2-1; D: NA; V: TRBV27; size: NA; CDR3: CASRNPRSGSYNEQFF; DNA: TGTGCCAGCAGGAACCCAAGGTCTGGGTCCTACAATGAGCAGTTCTTC
J: TRBJ2-7; D: TRBD1; V: TRBV7-2; size: NA; CDR3: CASSRGRGLSRSSYEQYF; DNA: TGTGCCAGCAGCAGGGGCAGGGGGCTTTCCCGGAGCTCCTACGAGCAGTACTTC
J: TRBJ2-1; D: TRBD2; V: TRBV29-1; size: few; CDR3: CSVEATSGIFSEQFF; DNA: TGCAGCGTTGAGGCGACTAGCGGGATATTTAGTGAGCAGTTCTTC
J: TRBJ2-1; D: TRBD2; V: TRBV6-5; size: few; CDR3: CASSYTSGGYNEQFF; DNA: TGTGCCAGCAGTTACACTAGCGGGGGCTACAATGAGCAGTTCTTC
J: TRBJ2-1; D: NA; V: TRBV5-1; size: few; CDR3: CASSLGTYNEQFF; DNA: TGCGCCAGCAGCCTTGGGACCTACAATGAGCAGTTCTTC
J: TRBJ1-3; D: NA; V: TRBV6-5; size: NA; CDR3: CASSYRPGGGNTIYF; DNA: TGTGCCAGCAGTTACAGGCCGGGGGGTGGAAACACCATATATTTT
J: TRBJ2-5; D: NA; V: TRBV28; size: few; CDR3: CASRGAGAHQETQYF; DNA: TGTGCCAGCAGGGGGGCAGGCGCCCATCAAGAGACCCAGTACTTC
J: TRBJ1-1; D: NA; V: TRBV10-3; size: few; CDR3: CAISESIGGRTEAFF; DNA: TGTGCCATCAGTGAGTCGATAGGGGGGAGGACTGAAGCTTTCTTT
J: TRBJ2-1; D: NA; V: TRBV9; size: NA; CDR3: CASSEYGTPSYNEQFF; DNA: TGTGCCAGCAGCGAATACGGGACACCCTCCTACAATGAGCAGTTCTTC
J: TRBJ2-7; D: TRBD2; V: TRBV11-2; size: NA; CDR3: CASSLGRGGRGLGYEQYF; DNA: TGTGCCAGCAGCTTAGGTCGCGGGGGGCGTGGTCTCGGGTACGAGCAGTACTTC